This T cell receptor beta chain was sequenced in a study of T cells in Graves' hyperthyroidism and ophthalmopathy. This clonotype showed up many times. Its antigen is not identified. The CDR3 runs to 13 residues. Germline V CDR1 and CDR2: GTSNPN, SVGIG (reference sequence). Trimming took 2 bases from V and 6 from J; bases not matched to a gene: 5. Uncontrolled infections, other autoimmune diseases, pregnancy or lactation led to exclusion of patients. The PBMCs studied were ones that came from 10 ml fresh peripheral blood. RNA transcripts provided the source from which TCR beta CDR3 regions were amplified. A first-round RT-PCR of the TCR CDR3 used the HTBI primer set. MiXCR, applied by TCRdb to the multiplex PCR reads, yields one record per CDR3 protein. The sample has some 550,000 distinct CDR3 sequences, 15% to 20% seen once. Study-wide findings and caveats: Most clonotypes that expanded in the thyroid above 0.001 also showed up in blood. Ophthalmopathy onset followed model prediction by a median approximately seven months.

The sequenced sample consisted of blood. The source is a woman aged 40 to 49 with Graves' ophthalmopathy. This chain uses TRBV30 with TRBJ2-5, with 8 positions matching TRBD2. The CDR3: CAWSSGGLKTQYF. DNA for the CDR3: TGTGCCTGGAGTTCGGGGGGGCTGAAGACCCAGTACTTC.